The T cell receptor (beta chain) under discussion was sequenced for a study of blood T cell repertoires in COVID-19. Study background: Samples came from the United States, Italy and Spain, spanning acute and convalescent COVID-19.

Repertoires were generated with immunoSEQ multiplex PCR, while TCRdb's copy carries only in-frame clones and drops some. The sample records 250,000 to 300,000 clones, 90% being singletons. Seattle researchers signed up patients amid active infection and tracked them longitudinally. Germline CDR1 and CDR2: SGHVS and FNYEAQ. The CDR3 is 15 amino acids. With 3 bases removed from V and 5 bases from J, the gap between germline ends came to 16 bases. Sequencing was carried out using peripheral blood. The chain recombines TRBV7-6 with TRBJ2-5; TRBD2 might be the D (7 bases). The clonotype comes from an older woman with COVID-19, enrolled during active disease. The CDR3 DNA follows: TGTGCCAGCAGCTTTAGAGGGGGGGTCCGGGAGACCCAGTACTTC. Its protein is CASSFRGGVRETQYF.